These T cell receptor beta chains were read from a single sample in a study of blood T cell repertoires in COVID-19. TCRdb keeps only in-frame clones here, not all; method: immunoSEQ multiplex PCR. The sample records 140,000 to 150,000 clones, 85% to 90% being singletons. Source material: peripheral blood. All receptors derive from a human donor in a cohort sampled during active COVID-19. Each CDR3 is given with its conserved first and last residue. Each record gives: J gene, V gene, CDR3 length, CDR3 protein.

TRBJ1-5,TRBV9,13,CASSIRQRQPQHF
TRBJ2-3,TRBV7-9,18,CASSFLPSWTGEGDTQYF
TRBJ2-1,TRBV4-1,15,CASSQDTDSYNEQFF
TRBJ2-2,TRBV19,15,CASSSAGRGTGELFF
TRBJ1-3,TRBV5-1,15,CASSRTGPSGNTIYF
TRBJ2-7,TRBV28,15,CASSSFSVQTYEQYF
TRBJ1-6,TRBV9,15,CASSETGTENSPLHF
TRBJ1-1,TRBV28,12,CASRQGNTEAFF
TRBJ1-1,TRBV7-9,19,CASSLSGWMAGGAGTEAFF
TRBJ1-1,TRBV6-5,14,CASSPDRGPREAFF
TRBJ2-7,TRBV7-2,14,CASSSSSSSYEQYF
TRBJ1-2,TRBV28,15,CASSFKGTGGKGYTF
TRBJ1-1,TRBV6-5,15,CASSQGQGAGTEAFF
TRBJ1-5,TRBV19,19,CASSIAQGGSSYSNQPQHF
TRBJ2-3,TRBV9,15,CASSVDSGDTDTQYF
TRBJ1-2,TRBV2,14,CASSEVRGPGGYTF
TRBJ2-1,TRBV6-4,14,CASSDSPGVGEQFF
TRBJ2-1,TRBV7-9,15,CASSSTGVSYNEQFF
TRBJ2-1,TRBV7-3,15,CASSLAGDSYNEQFF
TRBJ2-1,TRBV7-3,14,CASSLWGTYNEQFF
TRBJ2-7,TRBV7-9,15,CASSLIQGVAYEQYF
TRBJ2-5,TRBV4-1,17,CASSRKTGWAGEETQYF
TRBJ1-1,TRBV29-1,13,CSAFGTPNTEAFF
TRBJ1-5,TRBV4-1,15,CASSQEARLNQPQHF